This TCR beta chain was recorded in a study of T cell responses to AZD1222 COVID-19 vaccine. The table came from immunoSEQ multiplex PCR; TCRdb's copy has only in-frame clones and leaves some out. The sample has more than 110,000 clones, 80% to 95% seen once; the top ten hold 3% to 4.5%. CDR3 length equals 17 residues. V was pared by 2 bases and J by 3 bases, with 20 bases between. Germline loops: CDR1 MGHRA, CDR2 YSYEKL. The input for sequencing was peripheral blood, taken 28 days after the second AZD1222 dose. J is TRBJ2-7 and V is TRBV4-1, with D hard to call. This clonotype was obtained from an adult who received the AZD1222 COVID-19 vaccine. CDR3 in amino acids: CASSQFLGIITYYEQYF. CDR3 nucleotide sequence: TGCGCCAGCAGCCAATTTCTTGGGATAATTACTTACTACGAGCAGTACTTC.